This T cell receptor beta chain was obtained from a study of OX40 agonist ivuxolimab in advanced cancers. About the investigation overall: The costimulatory receptor OX40 (CD134) was targeted by ivuxolimab, a fully human IgG2 agonistic monoclonal antibody. Intravenous ivuxolimab was administered to patients every 2 weeks at six dose levels: 0.01, 0.1, 0.3, 1.5, 3 and 10 mg/kg. Of the 52 patients in dose escalation, around 20 had hepatocellular carcinoma, roughly 15 had melanoma, 9 had renal cell carcinoma and 9 had head and neck cancer. In the dose-escalation cohort, 82.7% of patients were male, and the mean age was 60 years with a range of roughly 23 to 90. Prior anti-PD-1, anti-PD-L1 or anti-CTLA-4 therapy was permitted, and approximately 41% of dose-escalation patients had received checkpoint inhibitors. Partial responses occurred in three dose-escalation patients, of whom one had hepatocellular carcinoma and two had cutaneous melanoma. The point of sequencing TCRbeta in the periphery was to test whether ivuxolimab changed TCR sequence diversity and drove clonal T-cell expansion. The monotherapy dose-escalation portion (N ≈ 55 patients) of the phase I ivuxolimab trial is reported in the paper. Findings and caveats that apply to the study as a whole: After ivuxolimab, more expanded clones were found on average in CD8+ T cells than in CD4+ T cells. At doses from 0.1 to 3.0 mg/kg, clonal expansion was seen in both CD4+ and CD8+ blood T cells between baseline and week 6. Partial responders in the 0.1-3.0 mg/kg groups had among the lowest normalized peripheral clonal expansion, especially among CD8+ T cells. Low levels of normalized T-cell clonal expansion were also seen in some patients who did not respond. Antigen specificity was not determined for the clonally expanded peripheral T cells.

As for this clone: Its antigen is unknown. No per-base quality is available; no much larger clone lies one base away.

The trim is 5 bases for V and 1 base for J, with a gap of 14 bases between the germline ends. CDR1 and CDR2 are read off the germline V gene (reference sequence) as LNHDA and SQIVND. From the cysteine up to the phenylalanine, the CDR3 has a length of 15 residues. The kept DNA is CDR3 alone, 45 bases in frame from the first base. Genomic DNA was isolated from the sorted cells so that the TCRbeta CDR3 region could be sequenced. The immunoSEQ Assay was used for sequencing of TCRbeta CDR3 regions. Drawn from immuneACCESS, this table holds only the in-frame rearrangements with V and J called that TCRdb kept. Clones are partly lost; checked studies trace under half to an unresolved V gene and leave the rest unexplained. The sample profile shows over 50,000 clones; around nine tenths of them were found once. The ten largest account for about 18% of the sample. Patients with a history of autoimmune disease or receiving systemic immunosuppression were excluded from the trial. Peripheral blood for TCR sequencing was collected from all dose cohorts at baseline, on cycle 4 day 1, and on cycle 7 day 1. The samples were taken from a phase I, first-in-human, multicenter, open-label dose-escalation trial of ivuxolimab. The trial enrolled adults with locally advanced or metastatic head and neck squamous cell, hepatocellular, melanoma or renal cell carcinoma. Before TCR sequencing, CD4+ and CD8+ T cells were separately sorted from peripheral blood.

The TCR comes from an adult with an advanced solid tumor such as melanoma, head and neck, liver or kidney cancer. The chain links TRBV19 with TRBJ1-1, with TRBD1 tentatively as D gene (5 bases match). Sequencing was performed on CD4+ or CD8+ T cells sorted from blood, taken in a trial of the OX40 agonist ivuxolimab. CDR3 loop: CASSLSDIGNTEAFF. The bases read TGTGCCAGTAGTCTCTCGGACATCGGGAACACTGAAGCTTTCTTT.